The T cell receptor beta chain under discussion was sequenced for a study of CDR3 diversity in severe acne. TCRdb reprocessed the PCR reads via MiXCR and lists one record per CDR3 protein. The table records around 85,000 distinct CDR3 sequences, less than 65% of them present only once. CDR3 length: 17 amino acids. The V gene lost 0 bases and the J gene lost 1 base, with 10 bases spanning the gap. Germline V gives CDR1 SGHTA, CDR2 FQGNSA. The clonotype comes from a male donor with severe acne vulgaris. The chain employs TRBV7-2 and TRBJ2-6; D is unclear. The specimen sequenced was blood. The CDR3 nucleotides are TGTGCCAGCAGCTTAGCCGGGTTTTATTCTGGGGCCAACGTCCTGACTTTC. This codes for CASSLAGFYSGANVLTF.